The 32 T cell receptor beta chains presented below share a single source sample, sequenced in a study of Ad26.COV2.S vaccination and SARS-CoV-2 variants. Treatment of the sample: 15 to 20 received Ad26.COV2.S at low or high dose, single or two shots; about five received placebo; per-sample allocation not given. All samples were drawn on day 63, counting from the first vaccine or placebo injection. Method: immunoSEQ multiplex PCR; TCRdb's copy keeps in-frame clones and lacks some. Here the sample spans 410,000 or so clones, about 90% being singletons. The sample here was peripheral blood, taken in a trial of Ad26.COV2.S vaccine versus placebo. These receptors came from a person between 18 and 59 years old who received the Ad26.COV2.S COVID-19 vaccine or a placebo.

The chain is built from TRBV11-2 and TRBJ2-3; 7 bases match TRBD2. Unmatched junction bases numbered 8, after V lost 1 base and J lost 1 base. The CDR3 has 17 residues. Germline V lookup: CDR1 SGHAT, CDR2 FQNNGV. DNA of the CDR3: TGTGCCAGCAGCTTAGGGACTAGTTCCCGGGGCACAGATACGCAGTATTTT. Encoded protein: CASSLGTSSRGTDTQYF.

The chain uses TRBV4-3 and TRBJ1-2, with 9 bases identical to TRBD1. V lost 1 base to trimming and J lost 7 bases; unmatched junction nucleotides: 7. The CDR3 contains 15 residues. Germline values: CDR1 LGHNA, CDR2 YSLEER. The DNA of the CDR3 is TGCGCCAGCAGCCAAGGGACAGGGGCTGGGGTTGGCTACACCTTC. Amino acid sequence: CASSQGTGAGVGYTF.

Only a few counts were recorded for this clone. The sample holds other DNA sequences that translate to the same CDR3. The J gene is TRBJ1-5, the V gene TRBV4-1, with D possibly matching TRBD1 (5 bases). In germline, CDR1 is MGHRA, CDR2 YSYEKL. This CDR3 region has 15 residues. Trimming left V 0 bases short and J 4 bases short, with 10 bases between. The CDR3 nucleotides read TGCGCCAGCAGCCAAGATCGTCGGGGGAATCAGCCCCAGCATTTT. Translation: CASSQDRRGNQPQHF.

The rearrangement uses TRBV30 and TRBJ1-6; a weak D match, TRBD1 (5 bases). The CDR3 contains 16 residues. Germline V gene data show CDR1 as GTSNPN and CDR2 as SVGIG (reference sequence). Deletions cut 3 bases from V and 5 bases from J, with 17 bases between. Written as DNA, the CDR3 is TGTGCCTGGAGCGGTCGGTGGGCCAGGGATAATTCACCCCTCCACTTT. It specifies CAWSGRWARDNSPLHF.

The chain combines TRBV27 with TRBJ2-3, with D perhaps matching TRBD2 (6 bases). Germline V gene lookup returns CDR1 MNHEY and CDR2 SMNVEV (reference sequence). V was clipped by 5 bases and J by 1 base, with 10 bases between them. This CDR3 is built from 14 residues. CDR3 DNA: TGTGCCAGCAGTCCCGAGCGGGGCACAGATACGCAGTATTTT. Encoded protein: CASSPERGTDTQYF.

The chain has TRBV19 and TRBJ2-7; D might be TRBD1 (5 bases). V was cut by 4 bases and J by 0 bases, with 13 bases left in between. Per the germline V gene, CDR1 is LNHDA and CDR2 is SQIVND (reference sequence). The CDR3 is made up of 15 amino acids. DNA for the CDR3: TGTGCCAGTAGTAAGGTCGCAGGGTCCTCCTACGAGCAGTACTTC. Translated: CASSKVAGSSYEQYF. The whole variable domain, remainder taken from reference TRBV19 and TRBJ2-7, is DGGITQSPKYLFRKEGQNVTLSCEQNLNHDAMYWYRQDPGQGLRLIYYSQIVNDFQKGDIAEGYSVSREKKESFPLTVTSAQKNPTAFYLCASSKVAGSSYEQYFGPGTRLTVT.

The chain uses TRBV4-1 and TRBJ2-7; 10 bases agree with TRBD2. Trimming removed 4 bases from V and 5 bases from J; junction bases left unmatched: 14. This CDR3 is 17 amino acids long. Germline loops: CDR1 MGHRA, CDR2 YSYEKL. CDR3 protein: CASSPTRGLAGANEQYF. CDR3 bases: TGCGCCAGCAGCCCAACACGTGGCCTAGCGGGGGCTAACGAGCAGTACTTC.

The chain recombines TRBV9 with TRBJ2-7; tentatively, D is TRBD1 (5 bases). Trimming removed 0 bases from V and 0 bases from J, with 7 bases in between. The CDR3 runs to 14 residues. The V gene's germline CDR1 is SGDLS and CDR2 YYNGEE. CDR3 in amino acids: CASSVGDSSYEQYF. DNA of the CDR3: TGTGCCAGCAGCGTAGGTGACAGCTCCTACGAGCAGTACTTC.

This rearrangement joins TRBV24-1 to TRBJ1-4, with D possibly being TRBD1 (5 bases). Germline V gives CDR1 KGHDR, CDR2 SFDVKD. This CDR3 is built from 15 residues. V was shortened by 4 bases and J by 4 bases, with 12 bases between the two germline ends. The DNA for the CDR3 is TGTGCCACCAGTGAACTAGACAGCCTTAATGAAAAACTGTTTTTT. As protein: CATSELDSLNEKLFF.

The chain has TRBV11-2 and TRBJ2-7; D may be TRBD2 (6 bases). The V gene lost 4 bases and the J gene lost 6 bases, with 22 bases spanning the gap. The germline V gene has CDR1 SGHAT and CDR2 FQNNGV. The length of the CDR3 is 16 residues. For the CDR3, the DNA is TGTGCCAGCAGCTCCTACCTCGACGGCGGGCGGGGCGAGCAGTACTTC. Translating it yields CASSSYLDGGRGEQYF.

The CDR3 DNA sequence: TGTGCCAGTAGTATAGACAGGGCCCCCGTGAACACTGAAGCTTTCTTT. Encoded protein: CASSIDRAPVNTEAFF. V is TRBV19 and J is TRBJ1-1, with a tentative D call TRBD1 (5 bases). Trimming stripped 0 bases from V and 0 bases from J, with 11 bases between. Germline CDR1 is LNHDA and CDR2 is SQIVND (reference sequence). The CDR3 consists of 16 residues.

CDR3 nucleotide sequence: TGTGCCAGCAGCCACCCCGGGACAGGGAGTTCCCTGCCTCCTAACACCGGGGAGCTGTTTTTT. Its translation is CASSHPGTGSSLPPNTGELFF. This chain joins TRBV3-1 (or the pseudogene TRBV3-2) and TRBJ2-2, with 9 bases fitting TRBD1. The length of the CDR3 is 21 residues. V shed 3 bases and J 2 bases; nucleotides not matched to a gene: 19. Germline-derived CDR1 and CDR2 are LGHDT and YNNKEL (reference sequence).

The V call is TRBV6-2 or TRBV6-3, the J call TRBJ1-1; possibly TRBD1 for D (5 bases). The CDR3 contains 13 residues. V was cut by 2 bases and J by 3 bases, with 7 bases left in between. Germline CDR1 MNHEY, CDR2 SVGEGT. The CDR3 loop reads CASSYRGDTEAFF. CDR3 nucleotide sequence: TGTGCCAGCAGTTACAGAGGGGACACTGAAGCTTTCTTT.

The chain links TRBV7-2 to TRBJ2-7; TRBD1 might be the D (5 bases). Germline V gives CDR1 SGHTA, CDR2 FQGNSA. The CDR3 loop spans 15 amino acids. The V end was cut by 4 bases, the J end by 3 bases, with 16 bases between. CDR3 nucleotides: TGTGCCAGCAGCTCCAGTCGGACACCAATCTACGAGCAGTACTTC. It yields the protein CASSSSRTPIYEQYF.

The chain carries TRBV12-3 or TRBV12-4 and TRBJ2-3; D not certain. The CDR3 extends over 12 amino acids. With 4 bases removed from V and 1 base from J, the gap between germline ends came to 3 bases. This CDR3 is CASSWRTDTQYF. The CDR3 DNA follows: TGTGCCAGCAGTTGGCGCACAGATACGCAGTATTTT.

The chain joins TRBV28 to TRBJ1-1; possible D gene TRBD1, 6 bases. The CDR3 contains 14 residues. Germline loops: CDR1 MDHEN, CDR2 SYDVKM. Between the trimmed V and J ends, which lost 7 bases and 0 bases, there was a span of 12 bases. The CDR3 nucleotides read TGTGCCAGCATTGAGGGGGGACTGAACACTGAAGCTTTCTTT. This translates into CASIEGGLNTEAFF.

The chain employs TRBV18 and TRBJ1-5; D gene unclear. V lost 5 bases and J lost 4, with 9 bases in between. This CDR3 has 13 amino acids. Germline V CDR1 and CDR2: KGHSH, LQKENI. The CDR3 region is CASSDLQNQPQHF. The CDR3 DNA reads as TGTGCCAGCTCAGACCTTCAGAATCAGCCCCAGCATTTT.

The chain carries TRBV27 and TRBJ2-6, with D unresolved. The germline CDR1 and CDR2 sequences are MNHEY and SMNVEV (reference sequence). V lost 6 bases to trimming and J lost 1 base, with 4 bases between them. The CDR3 totals 13 residues. CDR3 residues: CASRGSGANVLTF. Written as DNA, the CDR3 is TGTGCCAGCAGGGGATCTGGGGCCAACGTCCTGACTTTC.

The chain joins TRBV18 to TRBJ2-1, with TRBD1 matching 7 bases. Germline V gene lookup returns CDR1 KGHSH and CDR2 LQKENI. V lost 8 bases and J lost 2; bases outside the gene matches: 6. The CDR3 extends over 14 amino acids. As DNA, the CDR3 is TGTGCCAGCGTACAGGGGAAACCCTACAATGAGCAGTTCTTC. Translated, it gives CASVQGKPYNEQFF.

The V call is TRBV24-1, the J call TRBJ1-1; perhaps TRBD1 as D (6 bases). The V end was cut by 4 bases, the J end by 8 bases, with 16 bases between. The CDR3 length is 14 residues. Germline-derived CDR1 and CDR2 are KGHDR and SFDVKD. The CDR3 is CATSDRGLFAEAFF. CDR3 in DNA: TGTGCCACCAGTGACCGGGGGCTCTTTGCGGAAGCTTTCTTT.

This chain connects TRBV20-1 to TRBJ1-2; TRBD1 matches 11 bases. The germline CDR1 and CDR2 sequences are DFQATT and SNEGSKA (reference sequence). The CDR3 contains 14 residues. Germline trimming cut 3 bases from V and 5 bases from J; bases unmatched to any gene: 5. CDR3 sequence reads: CSASTGTGGYGYTF. CDR3 bases: TGCAGTGCTAGTACCGGGACAGGGGGTTATGGCTACACCTTC.

V is TRBV28 and J is TRBJ2-1, with D hard to call. V shed 5 bases and J shed 11 bases, with 10 bases lying between them. The length of the CDR3 is 11 residues. Germline V CDR1 and CDR2: MDHEN, SYDVKM. CDR3 sequence reads: CASSTLRQQFF. The CDR3 DNA reads TGTGCCAGCAGTACTCTGAGACAGCAGTTCTTC.

This sequence joins TRBV15 and TRBJ2-1; a weak D match, TRBD1 (6 bases). The CDR3 contains 13 residues. Germline lookup yields CDR1 LNHNV and CDR2 YYDKDF (reference sequence). Trimming pared 4 bases from V and 5 bases from J, leaving 9 bases between. CDR3 protein: CATSTGQHNEQFF. In nucleotides, the CDR3 is TGTGCCACCAGCACTGGACAGCACAATGAGCAGTTCTTC.

This clone was recorded only once. The gene calls are TRBV5-5 and TRBJ1-1; maybe TRBD1 (6 bases). In germline, CDR1 is SGHKS, CDR2 YYEKEE (reference sequence). This CDR3 region has 14 residues. Trimming pared 0 bases from V and 6 bases from J, leaving 12 bases between. The CDR3 is CASSLVGGKAEAFF. The DNA for the CDR3 is TGTGCCAGCAGCTTGGTAGGGGGTAAGGCTGAAGCTTTCTTT.

The chain links TRBV27 to TRBJ2-7; a weak D match, TRBD2 (7 bases). This CDR3 is 15 amino acids long. With 0 bases removed from V and 4 bases from J, the gap between germline ends came to 13 bases. Looked up from germline, CDR1 is MNHEY and CDR2 is SMNVEV (reference sequence). This CDR3 reads CASSLSGAGAYEQYF. The CDR3 DNA sequence: TGTGCCAGCAGTTTATCGGGGGCGGGGGCTTACGAGCAGTACTTC.

Only one count was recorded for this clone. This chain links TRBV27 with TRBJ1-6, with D possibly matching TRBD1 (5 bases). Trimming stripped 3 bases from V and 8 bases from J, with 14 bases between. This CDR3 has 15 residues. Germline V gene lookup returns CDR1 MNHEY and CDR2 SMNVEV (reference sequence). CDR3 sequence: CASSFEGPTYSPLHF. In DNA, the CDR3 is TGTGCCAGCAGTTTTGAGGGACCCACCTATTCACCCCTCCACTTT.

V gene TRBV19 combines with J gene TRBJ2-7, with D perhaps TRBD2 (6 bases). The germline V gene encodes CDR1 LNHDA and CDR2 SQIVND (reference sequence). Trimming left V 1 base short and J 1 base short, with 17 bases between. The CDR3 has 17 amino acids. Here the CDR3 DNA reads TGTGCCAGTAGTATAGGATCCGGGGGTCCCTTATCCTACGAGCAGTACTTC. This sequence encodes CASSIGSGGPLSYEQYF.

This chain uses TRBV6-5 with TRBJ2-7; D is ambiguous. V was pared by 0 bases and J by 0 bases, with 9 bases between. CDR3 size: 15 residues. From germline, CDR1 is MNHEY and CDR2 SVGAGI. DNA of the CDR3: TGTGCCAGCAGTTACTCGGCTCTGGCCTCCTACGAGCAGTACTTC. It translates to CASSYSALASYEQYF.

V gene TRBV29-1 combines with J gene TRBJ2-1, with D tentatively TRBD2 (6 bases). Between the trimmed V and J ends, which lost 3 bases and 5 bases, there was a span of 14 bases. The germline V gene has CDR1 SQVTM and CDR2 ANQGSEA. This CDR3 comprises 14 residues. Here the CDR3 reads CSVEGLLGNNEQFF. CDR3 DNA sequence: TGCAGCGTTGAGGGACTTCTTGGGAACAATGAGCAGTTCTTC.

The rearrangement links TRBV12-5 to TRBJ2-7, with D hard to call. CDR1 and CDR2 (germline): LGHNT, FRNRAP. V was pared by 5 bases and J by 2 bases, with 16 bases between. The CDR3 runs to 15 residues. CDR3 DNA sequence: TGTGCTAGTGGTCCGGACGGGTCCTGGACCTACGAGCAGTACTTC. Residues: CASGPDGSWTYEQYF.

The chain carries TRBV3-1 (or the pseudogene TRBV3-2) and TRBJ1-2, with D unclear. Trimming shortened V by 0 bases and J by 8 bases, and 13 bases separated the two germline ends. CDR1 is LGHDT and CDR2 is YNNKEL in the germline V gene (reference sequence). This CDR3 contains 14 residues. DNA for the CDR3: TGTGCCAGCAGCCAAGATCGAGGGTCGAGGGGCTACACCTTC. This encodes CASSQDRGSRGYTF.

This clone has only one observation. The chain has TRBV19 and TRBJ2-3; 7 positions match TRBD2. This CDR3 comprises 15 residues. Germline lookup yields CDR1 LNHDA and CDR2 SQIVND (reference sequence). V dropped 2 bases and J dropped 4; count of bases not matched to a gene: 6. The CDR3 spells CASSILAAVADTQYF. DNA for the CDR3: TGTGCCAGTAGTATACTAGCGGCTGTGGCAGATACGCAGTATTTT.